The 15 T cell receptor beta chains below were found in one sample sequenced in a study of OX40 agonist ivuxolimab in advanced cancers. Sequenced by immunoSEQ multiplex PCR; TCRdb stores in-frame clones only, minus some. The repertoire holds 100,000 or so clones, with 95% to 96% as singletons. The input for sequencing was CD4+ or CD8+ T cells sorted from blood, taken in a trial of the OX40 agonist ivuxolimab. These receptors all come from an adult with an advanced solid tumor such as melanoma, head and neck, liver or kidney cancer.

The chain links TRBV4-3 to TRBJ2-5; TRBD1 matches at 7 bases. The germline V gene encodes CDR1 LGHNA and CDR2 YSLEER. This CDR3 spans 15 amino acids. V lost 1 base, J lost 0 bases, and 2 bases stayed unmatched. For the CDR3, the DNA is TGCGCCAGCAGCCAAGGGACAGGTTACCAAGAGACCCAGTACTTC. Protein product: CASSQGTGYQETQYF.

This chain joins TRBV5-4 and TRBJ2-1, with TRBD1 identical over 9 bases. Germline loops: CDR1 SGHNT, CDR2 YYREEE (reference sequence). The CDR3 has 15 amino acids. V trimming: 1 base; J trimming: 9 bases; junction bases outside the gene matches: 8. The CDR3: CASSLIQGARGEQFF. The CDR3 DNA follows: TGTGCCAGCAGCTTGATACAGGGGGCGCGAGGTGAGCAGTTCTTC. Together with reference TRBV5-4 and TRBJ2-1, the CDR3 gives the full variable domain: ETGVTQSPTHLIKTRGQQVTLRCSSQSGHNTVSWYQQALGQGPQFIFQYYREEENGRGNFPPRFSGLQFPNYSSELNVNALELDDSALYLCASSLIQGARGEQFFGPGTRLTVL.

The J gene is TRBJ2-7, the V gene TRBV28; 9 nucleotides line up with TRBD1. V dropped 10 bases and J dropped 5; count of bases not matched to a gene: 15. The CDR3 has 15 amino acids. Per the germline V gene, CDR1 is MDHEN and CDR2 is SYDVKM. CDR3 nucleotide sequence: TGTGCCACCCACGAATTACAGGGGGCTCTTAACGAGCAGTACTTC. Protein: CATHELQGALNEQYF.

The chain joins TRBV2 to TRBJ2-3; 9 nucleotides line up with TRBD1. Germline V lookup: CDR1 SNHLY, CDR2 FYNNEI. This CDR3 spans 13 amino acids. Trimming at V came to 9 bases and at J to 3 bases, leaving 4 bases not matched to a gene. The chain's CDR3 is CARRGQGTDTQYF. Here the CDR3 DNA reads TGTGCCAGAAGGGGACAGGGTACAGATACGCAGTATTTT.

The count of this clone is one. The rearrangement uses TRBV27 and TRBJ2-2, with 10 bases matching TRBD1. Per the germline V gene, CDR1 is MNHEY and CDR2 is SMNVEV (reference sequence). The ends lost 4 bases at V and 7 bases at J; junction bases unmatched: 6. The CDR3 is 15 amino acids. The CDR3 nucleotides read TGTGCCAGCAGTTCCACGACAGGGGGCTTCGGGGAGCTGTTTTTT. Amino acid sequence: CASSSTTGGFGELFF.

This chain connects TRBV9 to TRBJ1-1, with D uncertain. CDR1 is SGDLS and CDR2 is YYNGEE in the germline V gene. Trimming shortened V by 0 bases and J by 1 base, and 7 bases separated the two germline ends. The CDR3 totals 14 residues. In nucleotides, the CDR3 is TGTGCCAGCAGCGTAGGTGTGGAGAACACTGAAGCTTTCTTT. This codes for CASSVGVENTEAFF.

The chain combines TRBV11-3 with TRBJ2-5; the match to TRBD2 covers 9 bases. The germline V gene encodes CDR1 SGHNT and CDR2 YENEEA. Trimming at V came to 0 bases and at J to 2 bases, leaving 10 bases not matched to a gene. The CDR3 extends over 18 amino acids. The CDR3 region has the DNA TGTGCCAGCAGCTTAGATCACGCACCAGCGGGGGGTCAAGAGACCCAGTACTTC. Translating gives CASSLDHAPAGGQETQYF.

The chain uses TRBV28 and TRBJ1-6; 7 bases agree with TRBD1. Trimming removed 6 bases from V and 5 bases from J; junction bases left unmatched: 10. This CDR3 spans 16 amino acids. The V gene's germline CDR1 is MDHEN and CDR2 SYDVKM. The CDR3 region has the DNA TGTGCCAGCAGCCCGAGCACAGGGGCAGATAATTCACCCCTCCACTTT. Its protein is CASSPSTGADNSPLHF. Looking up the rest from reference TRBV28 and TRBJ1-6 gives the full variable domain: DVKVTQSSRYLVKRTGEKVFLECVQDMDHENMFWYRQDPGLGLRLIYFSYDVKMKEKGDIPEGYSVSREKKERFSLILESASTNQTSMYLCASSPSTGADNSPLHFGNGTRLTVT.

The chain's CDR3 is CAWSWTGGGDGYTF. In DNA, the CDR3 is TGTGCCTGGAGTTGGACAGGGGGAGGTGATGGCTACACCTTC. The chain employs TRBV30 and TRBJ1-2, with 10 nucleotides matching TRBD1. CDR1 is GTSNPN, CDR2 SVGIG, per germline (reference sequence). The junction had 6 bases not matched to a gene; V was cut back by 2 bases and J by 6 bases. CDR3 size: 14 residues.

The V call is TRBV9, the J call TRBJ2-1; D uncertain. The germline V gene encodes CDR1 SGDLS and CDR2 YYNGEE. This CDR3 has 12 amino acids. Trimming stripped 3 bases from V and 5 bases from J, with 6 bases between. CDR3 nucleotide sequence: TGTGCCAGCAGCGGCGCCGACAATGAGCAGTTCTTC. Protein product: CASSGADNEQFF.

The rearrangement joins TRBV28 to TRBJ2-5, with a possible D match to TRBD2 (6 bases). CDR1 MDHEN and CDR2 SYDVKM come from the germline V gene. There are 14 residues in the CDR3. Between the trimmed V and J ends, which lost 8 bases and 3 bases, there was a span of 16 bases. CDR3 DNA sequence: TGTGCCAGCCGTGCGGCGGGGAACAAAGAGACCCAGTACTTC. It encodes CASRAAGNKETQYF.

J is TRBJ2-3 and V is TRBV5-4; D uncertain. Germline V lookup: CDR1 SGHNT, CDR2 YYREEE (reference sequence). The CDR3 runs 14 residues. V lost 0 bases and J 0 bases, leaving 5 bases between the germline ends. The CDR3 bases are TGTGCCAGCAGCTTGGCCGCCAGCACAGATACGCAGTATTTT. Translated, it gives CASSLAASTDTQYF.

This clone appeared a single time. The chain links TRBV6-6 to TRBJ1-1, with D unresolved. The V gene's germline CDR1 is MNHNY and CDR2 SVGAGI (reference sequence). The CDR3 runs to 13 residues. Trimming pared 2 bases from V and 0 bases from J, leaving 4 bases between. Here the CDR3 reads CASSYEVNTEAFF. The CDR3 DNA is TGTGCCAGCAGTTACGAGGTGAACACTGAAGCTTTCTTT.

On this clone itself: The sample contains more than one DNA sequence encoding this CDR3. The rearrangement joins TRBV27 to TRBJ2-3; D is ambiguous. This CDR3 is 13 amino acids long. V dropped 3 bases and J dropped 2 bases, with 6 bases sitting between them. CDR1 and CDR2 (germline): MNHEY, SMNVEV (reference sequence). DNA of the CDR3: TGTGCCAGCAGTTTCAGGTCCACAGATACGCAGTATTTT. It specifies CASSFRSTDTQYF.

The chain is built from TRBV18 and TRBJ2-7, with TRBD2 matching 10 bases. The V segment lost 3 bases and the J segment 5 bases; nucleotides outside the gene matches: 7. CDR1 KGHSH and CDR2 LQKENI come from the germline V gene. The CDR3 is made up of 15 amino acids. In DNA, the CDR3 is TGTGCCAGCTCACCTCCTAGCGGGAGTCCCCACGAGCAGTACTTC. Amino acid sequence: CASSPPSGSPHEQYF.